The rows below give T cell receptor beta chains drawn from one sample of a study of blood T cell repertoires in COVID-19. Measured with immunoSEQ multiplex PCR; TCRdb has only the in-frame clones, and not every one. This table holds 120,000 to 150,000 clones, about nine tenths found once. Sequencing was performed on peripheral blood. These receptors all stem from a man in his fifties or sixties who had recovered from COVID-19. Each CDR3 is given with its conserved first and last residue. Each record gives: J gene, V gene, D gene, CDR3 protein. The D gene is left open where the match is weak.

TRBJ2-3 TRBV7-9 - CASSFLRFGGTDTQYF
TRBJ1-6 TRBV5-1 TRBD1 CASSSGTGEAYNSPLHF
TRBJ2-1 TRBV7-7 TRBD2 CASSPGIAGGPHEQFF
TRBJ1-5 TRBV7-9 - CASSTGTRGNQPQHF
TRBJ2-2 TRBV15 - CATSSEIENTGELFF
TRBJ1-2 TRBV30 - CAWEGGGQGYGYTF
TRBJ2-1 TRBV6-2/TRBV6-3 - CASSYYIYEQFF
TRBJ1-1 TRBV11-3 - CAIERDTEAFF
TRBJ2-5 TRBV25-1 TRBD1 CASRRTGGIETQYF
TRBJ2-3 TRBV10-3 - CAISPGGSTDTQYF
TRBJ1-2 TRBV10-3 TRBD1 CAISESDRVYGYTF
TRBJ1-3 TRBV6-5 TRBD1 CASRQTGGGGNTIYF
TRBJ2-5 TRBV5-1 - CASSLAAVQETQYF
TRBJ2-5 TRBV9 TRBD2 CASSVGISGGASETQYF
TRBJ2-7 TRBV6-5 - CASRDEGLTYEQYF
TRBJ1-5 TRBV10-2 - CASSEAAYNQPQHF
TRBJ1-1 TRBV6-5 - CASRRGSEAFF
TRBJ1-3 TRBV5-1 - CASSPNSGNTIYF
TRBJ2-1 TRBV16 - CASSQGRNEQFF
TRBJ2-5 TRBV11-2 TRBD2 CASSLEGTSGAETQYF
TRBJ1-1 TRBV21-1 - CASSNVQGQGKNTEAFF
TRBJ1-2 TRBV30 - CAWSDPGSDGYTF
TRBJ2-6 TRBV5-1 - CASSESSGANVLTF
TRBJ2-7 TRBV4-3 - CASSQALAGAAYEQYF
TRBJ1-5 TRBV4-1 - CASSQEAGFQPQHF
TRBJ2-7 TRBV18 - CASSGGQPYEQYF
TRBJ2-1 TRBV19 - CASSRRTESNEQFF
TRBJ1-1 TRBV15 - CATSRDRIGRGQNTEAFF
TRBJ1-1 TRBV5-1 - CASSPGSGGANTEAFF
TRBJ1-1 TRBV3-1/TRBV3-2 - CASSQAISGTTLYPTEAFF
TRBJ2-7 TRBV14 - CASSQDRGGEQYF
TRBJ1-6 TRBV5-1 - CASSPDYNSPLHF
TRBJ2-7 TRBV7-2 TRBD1 CASSRHTGATYEQYF
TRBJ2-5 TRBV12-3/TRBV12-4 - CASSLEGKETQYF
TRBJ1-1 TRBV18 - CASSPMVSGTEAFF
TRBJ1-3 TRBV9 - CASSVATRGSGNTIYF
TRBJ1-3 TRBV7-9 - CASSLGSAGGVGNTIYF
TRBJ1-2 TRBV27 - CASSLNRVDYGYTF
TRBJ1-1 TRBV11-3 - CASSREENTEAFF
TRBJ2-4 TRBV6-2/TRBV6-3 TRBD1 CASSYSKSMTLGQDKNIQYF
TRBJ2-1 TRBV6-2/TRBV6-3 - CASSSLGFYNEQFF